These 27 T cell receptor beta chains were sequenced from one sample in a study of identical twins. TCRdb called the 5' RACE reads again in MiXCR, with one record for every CDR3 protein. Of hundreds of thousands of distinct CDR3 sequences in the sample, roughly 18% were seen once. Another study also made use of these data, one on T cells expressing NK-cell markers.

Sample: PBMCs. These receptors were collected from a woman under 30 in good health.

The sample holds a few counts of this clonotype. The rearrangement uses TRBV6-4 and TRBJ2-2; either TRBD1 or TRBD2 may fit D (5 bases each). Trimming removed 6 bases from V and 5 bases from J, with 13 bases in between. The CDR3 has 14 amino acids. The germline gives CDR1 MRHNA, CDR2 SNTAGT. The CDR3 sequence is CASRRDGATGELFF. Here the CDR3 DNA reads TGTGCCAGCAGGAGGGACGGAGCAACCGGGGAGCTGTTTTTT.

This clonotype was picked up a small number of times. This chain joins TRBV7-8 and TRBJ1-6, with D possibly matching TRBD1 (5 bases). V lost 1 base, J lost 10 bases, and 14 bases lay in between. The length of the CDR3 is 15 residues. Germline CDR1 is SGHVS and CDR2 is FQNEAQ. CDR3 nucleotide sequence: TGTGCCAGCAGCTTAGTAAGCAGGGCCCAGTCACCCCTCCACTTT. Amino acid sequence: CASSLVSRAQSPLHF. Full variable domain (rest looked up from reference TRBV7-8 and TRBJ1-6): GAGVSQSPRYKVAKRGQDVALRCDPISGHVSLFWYQQALGQGPEFLTYFQNEAQLDKSGLPSDRFFAERPEGSVSTLKIQRTQQEDSAVYLCASSLVSRAQSPLHFGNGTRLTVT.

The chain combines TRBV12-3 or TRBV12-4 with TRBJ1-4; D gene ambiguous. The CDR3 is made up of 11 amino acids. Trimming stripped 3 bases from V and 14 bases from J, with 10 bases between. As DNA, the CDR3 is TGTGCCAGCAGTTTGAGGAGAACTCTGTTTTTT. Its protein is CASSLRRTLFF.

This clonotype was detected only a few times. The chain is built from TRBV5-5 and TRBJ2-7; 7 bases are a match to TRBD2. Germline values: CDR1 SGHKS, CDR2 YYEKEE (reference sequence). The CDR3 has 15 amino acids. Losses at the gene ends were 0 bases for V and 3 bases for J; bases not matched to a gene: 6. The CDR3 DNA follows: TGTGCCAGCAGCTTGGGTCCGGGCGGGGGCTACGAGCAGTACTTC. Protein sequence: CASSLGPGGGYEQYF. Supplemented by reference TRBV5-5 and TRBJ2-7, the full variable domain reads DAGVTQSPTHLIKTRGQQVTLRCSPISGHKSVSWYQQVLGQGPQFIFQYYEKEERGRGNFPDRFSARQFPNYSSELNVNALLLGDSALYLCASSLGPGGGYEQYFGPGTRLTVT.

This clonotype was counted only a few times. V gene TRBV20-1 combines with J gene TRBJ1-2, with TRBD1 as a possible D gene (6 bases). CDR1 DFQATT and CDR2 SNEGSKA come from the germline V gene (reference sequence). The CDR3 contains 13 residues. V was trimmed by 4 bases and J by 3 bases, leaving 12 bases between them. CDR3 DNA sequence: TGCAGTGCTAAGGCAGGACAGTACTATGGCTACACCTTC. Amino acids: CSAKAGQYYGYTF.

This clonotype was observed at least ten times. This rearrangement joins TRBV24-1 to TRBJ2-1; maybe TRBD2 (6 bases). There are 15 residues in the CDR3. Looked up from germline, CDR1 is KGHDR and CDR2 is SFDVKD. Trimming took off 2 bases at V and 6 bases at J, with 13 bases between the two ends. The CDR3 loop is CATSDSGRTRNEQFF. The CDR3, as DNA: TGTGCCACCAGTGATTCGGGGAGGACCCGCAATGAGCAGTTCTTC.

The V call is TRBV12-3 or TRBV12-4, the J call TRBJ1-2, with D perhaps matching TRBD1 (5 bases). The CDR3 covers 11 residues. Between the trimmed V and J ends, which lost 8 bases and 5 bases, there was a span of 9 bases. The DNA for the CDR3 is TGTGCCAGCGGGGCACAGTATGGCTACACCTTC. Its protein product is CASGAQYGYTF.

V usage is TRBV7-9 and J usage is TRBJ1-2; D unresolved. V was cut by 4 bases and J by 2 bases, with 8 bases left in between. Germline V lookup: CDR1 SEHNR, CDR2 FQNEAQ (reference sequence). The CDR3 has 13 residues. CDR3 region: CASSSSDNYGYTF. For the CDR3, the DNA is TGTGCCAGCAGCTCTTCAGACAACTATGGCTACACCTTC.

This clonotype appeared a few times. The V and J genes are TRBV6-2 or TRBV6-3 and TRBJ1-5; 8 bases line up with TRBD1. This CDR3 region has 14 residues. The germline gives CDR1 MNHEY, CDR2 SVGEGT. The trim removed 2 bases at V and 9 bases at J, leaving 6 bases unmatched. The CDR3 region is CASSYRGQGRPQHF. Written as DNA, the CDR3 is TGTGCCAGCAGTTACCGCGGACAGGGACGGCCCCAGCATTTT.

This clonotype was seen a handful of times. This rearrangement joins TRBV18 to TRBJ2-1; a possible D gene is TRBD1 (6 bases). This CDR3 comprises 13 residues. Per germline, CDR1 KGHSH and CDR2 LQKENI. Trimming shortened V by 3 bases and J by 9 bases, and 12 bases separated the two germline ends. The CDR3, as DNA: TGTGCCAGCTCACCGGGACAATCCCCTGAGCAGTTCTTC. Translating it yields CASSPGQSPEQFF.

This clonotype was detected a few times. The gene calls are TRBV5-1 and TRBJ2-2, with a possible D match to TRBD1 (6 bases). Per germline, CDR1 SGHRS and CDR2 YFSETQ. The CDR3 is 15 residues long. Trimming pared 4 bases from V and 4 bases from J, leaving 14 bases between. CDR3 residues: CASSLGQRPTGELFF. The CDR3 bases are TGCGCCAGCAGCCTCGGACAGAGACCCACCGGGGAGCTGTTTTTT.

The rearrangement uses TRBV7-9 and TRBJ1-3; possible D gene TRBD1, 6 bases. With 3 bases removed from V and 11 bases from J, the gap between germline ends came to 14 bases. Germline loops: CDR1 SEHNR, CDR2 FQNEAQ (reference sequence). The CDR3 sequence is 13 residues long. The CDR3 loop reads CASSFRTVPSIYF. In nucleotides, the CDR3 is TGTGCCAGCAGCTTCCGGACAGTCCCTTCCATATATTTT.

The table lists this clonotype with a few counts. J is TRBJ2-1 and V is TRBV6-1, with D possibly TRBD2 on 6 matching bases. The CDR3 is made up of 14 amino acids. V lost 6 bases and J lost 5, with 14 bases in between. Germline CDR1 reads MNHNS; CDR2 reads SASEGT. The CDR3 loop reads CASSPTGGHNEQFF. CDR3 nucleotide sequence: TGTGCCAGCAGCCCAACCGGGGGTCACAATGAGCAGTTCTTC.

The rearrangement uses TRBV7-9 and TRBJ1-3; TRBD1 aligns across 7 bases. This CDR3 has 15 residues. From germline, CDR1 is SEHNR and CDR2 FQNEAQ (reference sequence). The trim removed 5 bases at V and 4 bases at J, leaving 8 bases unmatched. CDR3 nucleotides: TGTGCCAGCAGCGTCGTAAGAGGGGGCGGAAACACCATATATTTT. Its translation: CASSVVRGGGNTIYF.

The V gene is TRBV12-3 or TRBV12-4, the J gene TRBJ1-2, with D perhaps TRBD1 (5 bases). The CDR3 contains 14 residues. V was trimmed by 6 bases and J by 4 bases, leaving 15 bases between them. This chain's CDR3 is CASSPLGELYGYTF. DNA of the CDR3: TGTGCCAGCAGCCCCCTGGGGGAACTCTATGGCTACACCTTC.

The chain joins TRBV9 to TRBJ2-1; tentative D call: TRBD2 (5 bases). Germline loops: CDR1 SGDLS, CDR2 YYNGEE. The CDR3 loop spans 13 amino acids. V lost 0 bases and J 13 bases, leaving 14 bases between the germline ends. This CDR3 is CASSVVPGREQFF. CDR3 bases: TGTGCCAGCAGCGTAGTGCCAGGACGGGAACAGTTCTTC.

This clonotype was observed at least ten times. The chain recombines TRBV20-1 with TRBJ2-1; D may match TRBD1 or TRBD2 (6 bases each). Trimming removed 5 bases at V and 9 bases at J, with 14 bases between. Germline V gene lookup returns CDR1 DFQATT and CDR2 SNEGSKA (reference sequence). This CDR3 has 12 amino acids. The CDR3 loop reads CSAGGLASEQFF. CDR3 in DNA: TGCAGTGCTGGGGGGCTAGCAAGTGAGCAGTTCTTC.

This clonotype was picked up many times. CDR3: CSARIRGASYGYTF. CDR3 nucleotide sequence: TGCAGTGCTAGAATTCGGGGAGCAAGCTATGGCTACACCTTC. This chain connects TRBV20-1 to TRBJ1-2, with no clear D. Germline V gives CDR1 DFQATT, CDR2 SNEGSKA (reference sequence). Trimming left V 2 bases short and J 4 bases short, with 14 bases between. The CDR3 sequence is 14 residues long.

Turning to this clonotype: The junction differs from germline at one of its ends, possibly a read error. The V and J genes are TRBV12-3 or TRBV12-4 and TRBJ2-6; TRBD2 matches 13 bases. The CDR3 sequence is 19 residues long. Here the CDR3 DNA reads TGTACCAGCAGTTATGGAACTAGCGGGGGGGCCGGAGGGGCCAACGTCCTGACTTTC. Translated: CTSSYGTSGGAGGANVLTF.

There are a few counts of this clonotype. This sequence joins TRBV9 and TRBJ2-4, with 7 bases fitting TRBD1. The junction had 7 bases not matched to a gene; V was cut back by 2 bases and J by 5 bases. This CDR3 comprises 15 residues. The germline CDR1 and CDR2 sequences are SGDLS and YYNGEE. The CDR3 spells CASSVTGSEENIQYF. Written as DNA, the CDR3 is TGTGCCAGCAGCGTGACAGGGTCTGAAGAAAACATTCAGTACTTC.

V is TRBV9 and J is TRBJ2-7; no firm D call. CDR3 size: 14 residues. Germline CDR1 SGDLS, CDR2 YYNGEE. The germline V and J ends were trimmed by 0 bases and 4 bases, with 11 bases remaining between them. CDR3: CASSVGATEYEQYF. The CDR3 DNA sequence: TGTGCCAGCAGCGTAGGGGCAACCGAGTACGAGCAGTACTTC.

This clonotype was recorded a few times. The rearrangement uses TRBV15 and TRBJ1-5; D ambiguous. Trimming took off 0 bases at V and 0 bases at J, with 9 bases between the two ends. From germline, CDR1 is LNHNV and CDR2 YYDKDF (reference sequence). This CDR3 contains 16 residues. CDR3 amino acids: CATSRESGISNQPQHF. DNA for the CDR3: TGTGCCACCAGCAGAGAGTCGGGTATTAGCAATCAGCCCCAGCATTTT.

This chain connects TRBV5-1 to TRBJ1-1; TRBD1 matches at 8 bases. The CDR3 loop spans 13 amino acids. CDR1 and CDR2 from the germline V gene are SGHRS and YFSETQ. Germline trimming cut 3 bases from V and 7 bases from J; bases unmatched to any gene: 5. The CDR3 DNA is TGCGCCAGCAGCTCCCAGGGGGCTAGTGAAGCTTTCTTT. This gives the protein CASSSQGASEAFF.

This clonotype appeared a few times. The rearrangement uses TRBV20-1 and TRBJ1-4; a weak D match, TRBD1 (5 bases). The CDR3 extends over 13 amino acids. Germline assignment: CDR1 DFQATT and CDR2 SNEGSKA (reference sequence). V gave up 6 bases and J gave up 7 bases, with 15 bases separating them. The CDR3 bases are TGCAGTGCCCAGAGTTGGGGCGGTGAAAAACTGTTTTTT. Translating gives CSAQSWGGEKLFF.

The sample holds a few counts of this clonotype. This chain connects TRBV5-1 to TRBJ2-2, with D perhaps matching TRBD1 (5 bases). This CDR3 has 15 amino acids. In germline, CDR1 is SGHRS, CDR2 YFSETQ. V dropped 1 base and J dropped 3 bases, with 10 bases sitting between them. CDR3 nucleotides: TGCGCCAGCAGCTTGTCAGGGTGGGACACCGGGGAGCTGTTTTTT. It is translated as CASSLSGWDTGELFF.

This clonotype was counted only a few times. This rearrangement joins TRBV7-2 to TRBJ1-5, with a possible D match to TRBD1 (6 bases). V shed 5 bases and J shed 6 bases, with 11 bases lying between them. CDR3 length: 13 amino acids. CDR1 SGHTA and CDR2 FQGNSA come from the germline V gene. The chain's CDR3 is CASSIRGGQPQHF. CDR3 sequence (DNA): TGTGCCAGCAGCATCAGGGGAGGTCAGCCCCAGCATTTT. Full variable domain (rest looked up from reference TRBV7-2 and TRBJ1-5): GAGVSQSPSNKVTEKGKDVELRCDPISGHTALYWYRQSLGQGLEFLIYFQGNSAPDKSGLPSDRFSAERTGGSVSTLTIQRTQQEDSAVYLCASSIRGGQPQHFGDGTRLSIL.

The chain combines TRBV12-3 or TRBV12-4 with TRBJ2-3; D is unresolved. The CDR3 is made up of 16 amino acids. V was trimmed by 2 bases and J by 0 bases, leaving 12 bases between them. The CDR3 reads CASSLSQGYSTDTQYF. The CDR3 bases are TGTGCCAGCAGTTTAAGCCAAGGATATAGCACAGATACGCAGTATTTT.